The clone carrying this TCR beta chain was counted between two and nine times. Germline loops: CDR1 SQVTM, CDR2 ANQGSEA. The CDR3 is 17 residues long. Trimming shortened V by 8 bases and J by 0 bases, and 23 bases separated the two germline ends. TCRdb re-analysed the reads in MiXCR, keeping a single row per CDR3 protein. The sample includes about 680,000 distinct CDR3 sequences, 20% to 25% of them seen just once. This sample is drawn from a study of T cell repertoires in cytomegalovirus infection. The sequenced sample consisted of CD8+ T cells from PBMCs. The chain carries TRBV29-1 and TRBJ2-1; D may match TRBD1 or TRBD2 (5 bases each). The clonotype originates from a human donor in good health (CMV status not recorded). Some clones in this sample may be carry-over from other donors' samples. CDR3 coding DNA: TGCAGCTCCATACGATGGGACCGGGATAGCTCCTACAATGAGCAGTTCTTC. Residues: CSSIRWDRDSSYNEQFF.